These 21 T cell receptor beta chains were sequenced from one sample in a study of identical twins. TCRdb passed the 5' RACE reads through MiXCR, listing each CDR3 protein once. The top ten hold about 0.93% of the sample, which has some 500,000 distinct CDR3 sequences, 22% seen once. The same data also contributed to another study, on T cells expressing NK-cell markers.

Sequencing was performed on CD4+ T cells sorted from blood. These receptors were obtained from a woman in her late teens or twenties in good health.

V usage is TRBV10-3 and J usage is TRBJ2-3; 8 nucleotides line up with TRBD1. V was pared by 4 bases and J by 1 base, with 7 bases of the junction left unmatched. From germline, CDR1 is ENHRY and CDR2 SYGVKD. This CDR3 contains 16 residues. The CDR3 protein is CAISGGQASGTDTQYF. CDR3 DNA: TGTGCCATCAGTGGGGGACAGGCTTCGGGCACAGATACGCAGTATTTT.

The chain recombines TRBV12-3 or TRBV12-4 with TRBJ2-7; D not certain. The CDR3 runs to 12 residues. Trimming pared 6 bases from V and 5 bases from J, leaving 11 bases between. CDR3 sequence (DNA): TGTGCCAGCAGGCGAACGAAGCACGAGCAGTACTTC. Encoded protein: CASRRTKHEQYF.

This chain joins TRBV7-9 and TRBJ1-4; D is possibly TRBD1 (6 bases). CDR1 is SEHNR and CDR2 is FQNEAQ in the germline V gene (reference sequence). The germline V and J ends were trimmed by 4 bases and 8 bases, with 14 bases remaining between them. This CDR3 is 14 amino acids long. CDR3 residues: CASSWRGDSEKLFF. The DNA for the CDR3 is TGTGCCAGCAGCTGGAGGGGGGACTCAGAAAAACTGTTTTTT.

The chain couples TRBV18 to TRBJ2-1; 12 nucleotides align to TRBD2. With V trimmed by 6 bases and J by 7 bases, 10 bases remained unmatched. The CDR3 spans 16 residues. Germline CDR1 KGHSH, CDR2 LQKENI. The CDR3 sequence is CASSPNLAGGKNEQFF. The CDR3 coding sequence is TGTGCCAGCTCTCCGAATCTAGCGGGGGGGAAGAATGAGCAGTTCTTC.

In its sample, this clonotype was seen a few times. One end of the junction is discordant with germline, which a read error may explain. Here the CDR3 DNA reads TGTGCCAGCAGTTACGAGACTAGCGGGAGGGCCTTAGTGGTCTTC. This encodes CASSYETSGRALVVF. The chain joins TRBV6-5 to TRBJ2-1, with TRBD2 identical over 14 bases. Germline values: CDR1 MNHEY, CDR2 SVGAGI. This CDR3 region has 15 residues.

The chain recombines TRBV5-1 with TRBJ2-1; perhaps TRBD2 as D (7 bases). The CDR3 consists of 14 residues. The germline V and J ends were trimmed by 4 bases and 15 bases, with 23 bases remaining between them. The germline V gene has CDR1 SGHRS and CDR2 YFSETQ. The DNA of the CDR3 is TGCGCCAGCAGCCAGCTCGCGGGGGCTCCGCGACCGTTCTTC. Translating it yields CASSQLAGAPRPFF.

The sample holds many counts of this clonotype. V is TRBV7-2 and J is TRBJ1-1, with D possibly TRBD1 on 6 matching bases. This CDR3 region has 14 residues. From germline, CDR1 is SGHTA and CDR2 FQGNSA. Deletions cut 5 bases from V and 5 bases from J, with 15 bases between. The chain's CDR3 is CASSVIRGETEAFF. The CDR3 DNA follows: TGTGCCAGCAGCGTAATCAGGGGAGAAACTGAAGCTTTCTTT. Using reference TRBV7-2 and TRBJ1-1 for the parts outside the CDR3, the full variable domain is GAGVSQSPSNKVTEKGKDVELRCDPISGHTALYWYRQSLGQGLEFLIYFQGNSAPDKSGLPSDRFSAERTGGSVSTLTIQRTQQEDSAVYLCASSVIRGETEAFFGQGTRLTVV.

The gene calls are TRBV5-6 and TRBJ2-7, with 10 bases lining up with TRBD2. The CDR3 runs 16 residues. Germline V lookup: CDR1 SGHDT, CDR2 YYEEEE. The ends lost 1 base at V and 6 bases at J; junction bases unmatched: 10. In DNA, the CDR3 is TGTGCCAGCAGCTTGCGCCATACTAGCGGGAAGGGCGAGCAGTACTTC. Translated: CASSLRHTSGKGEQYF.

The chain joins TRBV12-3 or TRBV12-4 to TRBJ1-4; D remains unclear. The CDR3 runs to 14 residues. The germline V and J ends were trimmed by 6 bases and 8 bases, with 16 bases remaining between them. CDR3 sequence reads: CASSFWAPGEKLFF. CDR3 nucleotides: TGTGCCAGCAGCTTTTGGGCTCCCGGCGAAAAACTGTTTTTT.

The V and J genes are TRBV4-3 and TRBJ2-7; 7 nucleotides line up with TRBD1. V lost 3 bases and J lost 7; bases outside the gene matches: 12. CDR3 length: 15 amino acids. Germline loops: CDR1 LGHNA, CDR2 YSLEER. CDR3 protein: CASSQTGQLAGEQYF. CDR3 in DNA: TGCGCCAGCAGCCAGACGGGACAGCTTGCCGGGGAGCAGTACTTC.

The genes are TRBV7-2 and TRBJ2-7; 12 nucleotides line up with TRBD2. Germline assignment: CDR1 SGHTA and CDR2 FQGNSA. The CDR3 has 16 residues. After removal of 5 bases from V and 7 bases from J, the junction contained 12 bases not matched to a gene. CDR3 protein: CASSARPLAGGQEQYF. Here the CDR3 DNA reads TGTGCCAGCAGCGCGCGGCCACTAGCGGGAGGACAGGAGCAGTACTTC.

The V gene is TRBV2, the J gene TRBJ1-6; unclear D gene. In germline, CDR1 is SNHLY, CDR2 FYNNEI. V was cut by 4 bases and J by 6 bases, with 16 bases left in between. CDR3 length: 16 amino acids. CDR3 in DNA: TGTGCCAGCAGTGTCGAGTCAGGCAGAACTAATTCACCCCTCCACTTT. Its protein product is CASSVESGRTNSPLHF.

This clonotype has more than one count but fewer than ten. J is TRBJ2-5 and V is TRBV6-2 or TRBV6-3; TRBD2 matches at 9 bases. CDR1 is MNHEY and CDR2 is SVGEGT in the germline V gene. V was pared by 2 bases and J by 2 bases, with 6 bases of the junction left unmatched. This CDR3 is 16 amino acids long. The CDR3 DNA is TGTGCCAGCAGTTACACTGGACTAGCGCCACAAGAGACCCAGTACTTC. As protein: CASSYTGLAPQETQYF.

This clonotype was seen only a few times. The rearrangement joins TRBV9 to TRBJ2-7; either TRBD1 or TRBD2 may supply D (5 bases each). V lost 4 bases to trimming and J lost 5 bases, with 19 bases between them. This CDR3 is built from 15 residues. Germline CDR1 is SGDLS and CDR2 is YYNGEE. The CDR3, as DNA: TGTGCCAGCAGCAGGGACGTATTCCGTCGGAACGAGCAGTACTTC. Amino acids: CASSRDVFRRNEQYF.

Only one count was recorded for this clonotype. The chain joins TRBV2 to TRBJ2-7, with D hard to call. The length of the CDR3 is 13 residues. V lost 5 bases, J lost 4 bases, and 12 bases lay in between. Germline CDR1 SNHLY, CDR2 FYNNEI. The CDR3 loop is CASSLTTEYEQYF. The CDR3 DNA is TGTGCCAGCAGTTTGACGACGGAATACGAGCAGTACTTC.

This rearrangement joins TRBV7-2 to TRBJ2-3, with 9 bases aligning to TRBD2. The CDR3 loop spans 12 amino acids. Unmatched junction bases numbered 8, after V lost 5 bases and J lost 14 bases. The germline gives CDR1 SGHTA, CDR2 FQGNSA. The CDR3 bases are TGTGCCAGCAGCCAAGAGGCGGGAGGGCCGTATTTT. Protein product: CASSQEAGGPYF.

This clonotype was detected only a few times. The CDR3 here is CSGGSTVETQYF. The CDR3 nucleotides read TGCAGTGGAGGATCAACGGTAGAGACCCAGTACTTC. V and J are TRBV20-1 and TRBJ2-5; D gene uncertain. The length of the CDR3 is 12 residues. Germline values: CDR1 DFQATT, CDR2 SNEGSKA (reference sequence). Trimming shortened V by 7 bases and J by 4 bases, and 13 bases separated the two germline ends.

V is TRBV5-1 and J is TRBJ1-1; 8 nucleotides agree with TRBD1. Trimming removed 2 bases from V and 3 bases from J; junction bases left unmatched: 12. CDR1 and CDR2 from the germline V gene are SGHRS and YFSETQ. CDR3 length: 17 amino acids. CDR3 DNA sequence: TGCGCCAGCAGCTTTAGACAGGGGTTCTCTACGGACACTGAAGCTTTCTTT. Translating gives CASSFRQGFSTDTEAFF.

This clonotype showed up many times. The chain recombines TRBV9 with TRBJ1-2, with D maybe TRBD1 (5 bases). CDR1 and CDR2 from the germline V gene are SGDLS and YYNGEE. Trimming took off 0 bases at V and 4 bases at J, with 13 bases between the two ends. This CDR3 region has 15 residues. The CDR3 loop reads CASSVEGQEGYGYTF. The CDR3 nucleotides are TGTGCCAGCAGCGTAGAGGGGCAAGAGGGCTATGGCTACACCTTC.

This clonotype was observed a handful of times. The chain has TRBV29-1 and TRBJ1-5; TRBD1 aligns across 8 bases. From germline, CDR1 is SQVTM and CDR2 ANQGSEA. Trimming removed 5 bases from V and 5 bases from J; junction bases left unmatched: 5. This CDR3 has 13 amino acids. As DNA, the CDR3 is TGCAGCGTTCGGGCAGGGGGCGATCAGCCCCAGCATTTT. Amino acids: CSVRAGGDQPQHF.

This clonotype occurred once. The chain uses TRBV7-9 and TRBJ1-1; D gene unclear. The CDR3 has 13 residues. V lost 3 bases and J lost 6, with 11 bases in between. Germline V gene data show CDR1 as SEHNR and CDR2 as FQNEAQ (reference sequence). CDR3 sequence reads: CASSFLRSAEAFF. The CDR3 nucleotides read TGTGCCAGCAGCTTCTTGCGGTCGGCTGAAGCTTTCTTT.